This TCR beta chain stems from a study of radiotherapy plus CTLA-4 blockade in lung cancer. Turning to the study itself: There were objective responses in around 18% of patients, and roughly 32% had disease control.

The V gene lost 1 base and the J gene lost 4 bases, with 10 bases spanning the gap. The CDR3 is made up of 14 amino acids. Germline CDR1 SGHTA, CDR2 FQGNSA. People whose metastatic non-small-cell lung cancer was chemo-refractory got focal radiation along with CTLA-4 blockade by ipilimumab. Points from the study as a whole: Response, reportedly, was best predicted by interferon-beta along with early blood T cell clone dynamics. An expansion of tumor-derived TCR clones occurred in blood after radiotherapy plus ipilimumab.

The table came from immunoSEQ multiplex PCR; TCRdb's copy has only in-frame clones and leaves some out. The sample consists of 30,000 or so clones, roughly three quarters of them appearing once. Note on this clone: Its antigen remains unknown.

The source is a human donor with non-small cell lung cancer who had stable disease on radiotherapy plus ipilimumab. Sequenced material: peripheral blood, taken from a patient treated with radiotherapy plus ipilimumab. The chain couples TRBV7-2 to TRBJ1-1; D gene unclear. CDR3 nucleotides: TGTGCCAGCAGCTTAGGGGCGGGGTTCACTGAAGCTTTCTTT. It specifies CASSLGAGFTEAFF.